This T cell receptor (beta chain) was identified in a study of monozygotic twins with inflammatory bowel disease. General study points: Evidence did not back any single strong signal or clonotype linked to IBD. Healthy co-twins had higher TCRbeta inverse Simpson diversity than their IBD twins. T cell subtypes that differed could not be told apart.

To note about this clonotype: The target antigen is unknown.

TCRdb re-called the 5' RACE reads, yielding one record per CDR3 amino acid sequence without DNA. The table gives 300,000 to 350,000 distinct CDR3 sequences; the top ten clones make up around 2% of it. Germline V gene lookup returns CDR1 SGHRS and CDR2 YFSETQ. The CDR3 is 15 amino acids. Sequenced material: blood. The chain employs TRBV5-1 and TRBJ2-5; TCRdb selects TRBD1, and the lack of DNA leaves this call unchecked. The clonotype was recovered from a human donor with ulcerative colitis or Crohn's disease, or a healthy co-twin of an affected twin (not recorded which). The CDR3 protein is CASSFRDSLQETQYF.